This paragraph covers one T cell receptor beta chain sequence. Its specificity is unknown. Germline CDR1 and CDR2: MNHEY and SVGAGI. There are 14 residues in the CDR3. The V gene lost 2 bases and the J gene lost 2 bases, with 9 bases spanning the gap. Only in-frame clones appear in the TCRdb table, and some are missing; sequencing was by immunoSEQ multiplex PCR. The top ten clones hold 1.5% to 2% of a sample with some 48,000 clones, around 84% of them seen once. This specimen belongs to a study of OX40 agonist ivuxolimab in advanced cancers. Notes on the study in general: Compared with CD4+, CD8+ T cells on average had more expanded clones.

The sample was CD4+ or CD8+ T cells sorted from blood, taken in a trial of the OX40 agonist ivuxolimab. This clonotype was obtained from an adult with an advanced solid tumor such as melanoma, head and neck, liver or kidney cancer. The chain is built from TRBV6-5 and TRBJ1-1, with D unclear. CDR3 DNA: TGTGCCAGCAGTTACGAGGGTCCTAACACTGAAGCTTTCTTT. This translates into CASSYEGPNTEAFF.